The clone carrying this TCR beta chain has only a few counts. The V gene's germline CDR1 is DFQATT and CDR2 SNEGSKA (reference sequence). Deletions cut 0 bases from V and 0 bases from J, with 12 bases between. This CDR3 has 16 amino acids. The record originates from a study of patients and donors after allogeneic stem cell transplantation. TCRdb reprocessed the RT-PCR reads via MiXCR and lists one record per CDR3 protein. The data show about 88,000 distinct CDR3 sequences, with roughly 43% seen just once and 50% to 75% held by the top ten. V gene TRBV20-1 combines with J gene TRBJ1-5, with a weak D call TRBD1 (6 bases). The sequencing input was blood, either unsorted or a sorted T cell fraction (not recorded which). This clonotype was sampled from a human donor who was either an allogeneic HSCT recipient or a stem cell or donor lymphocyte infusion donor (not recorded which). It is not recorded whose cells these are; they may come from a transplant donor. This chain's CDR3 is CSARDVDRYSNQPQHF. CDR3 nucleotide sequence: TGCAGTGCTAGAGACGTAGACAGGTATAGCAATCAGCCCCAGCATTTT.